A selection of T cell receptor beta chains follows, all from one sample in a study of cytomegalovirus exposure and HLA in healthy donors. TCRdb keeps only in-frame clones here, not all; method: immunoSEQ multiplex PCR. Among about 220,000 clones listed, 70% to 90% were seen once. Sequenced material: PBMCs. The receptors were sampled from a woman between 18 and 29 years old in good health and CMV-seronegative. Both conserved end residues are part of each CDR3. The order of the fields is clone size, J gene, D gene, V gene, CDR3 DNA, CDR3 protein. A D gene is named only where the DNA matches it firmly. Part of the rows lack a size; the others show once, few, many or a class for expanded clones.

clone_size: -; j_call: TRBJ2-2; d_call: TRBD2; v_call: TRBV5-1; cdr3_nt: TGCGCCAGCAACGCAGACGGACTAGCGGGAGAAACCGGGGAGCTGTTTTTT; cdr3_aa: CASNADGLAGETGELFF
clone_size: -; j_call: TRBJ2-7; d_call: -; v_call: TRBV5-1; cdr3_nt: TGCGCCAGCAGCTTGCGGACTGGGCGGCTGAACTACGAGCAGTACTTC; cdr3_aa: CASSLRTGRLNYEQYF
clone_size: -; j_call: TRBJ2-5; d_call: -; v_call: TRBV6-5; cdr3_nt: TGTGCCAGCAGTCCCCGGGGAGAGTACCAAGAGACCCAGTACTTC; cdr3_aa: CASSPRGEYQETQYF
clone_size: once; j_call: TRBJ2-1; d_call: TRBD2; v_call: TRBV27; cdr3_nt: TGTGCCAGCAAAGGTAGCGGGGCGTACAATGAGCAGTTCTTC; cdr3_aa: CASKGSGAYNEQFF
clone_size: -; j_call: TRBJ2-7; d_call: TRBD1; v_call: TRBV28; cdr3_nt: TGTGCCAGCAGTTTATTTGGGGACAGGGCAGGCTACGAGCAGTACTTC; cdr3_aa: CASSLFGDRAGYEQYF
clone_size: -; j_call: TRBJ1-1; d_call: -; v_call: TRBV5-6; cdr3_nt: TGTGCCAGCAGCTTTTACGGAGACACTGAAGCTTTCTTT; cdr3_aa: CASSFYGDTEAFF
clone_size: -; j_call: TRBJ2-4; d_call: TRBD2; v_call: TRBV27; cdr3_nt: TGTGCCAGCAGCTATGGGGGAGGGAACATTCAGTACTTC; cdr3_aa: CASSYGGGNIQYF
clone_size: -; j_call: TRBJ1-1; d_call: -; v_call: TRBV28; cdr3_nt: TGTGCCAGCAGTTTAGTGGGAGGGGTTAACACTGAAGCTTTCTTT; cdr3_aa: CASSLVGGVNTEAFF
clone_size: -; j_call: TRBJ2-1; d_call: -; v_call: TRBV30; cdr3_nt: TGTGCCTGGACTCGACCAAGAGGGATTTACAATGAGCAGTTCTTC; cdr3_aa: CAWTRPRGIYNEQFF
clone_size: -; j_call: TRBJ2-1; d_call: TRBD1; v_call: TRBV7-2; cdr3_nt: TGTGCCAGCAGCTTTGCCACAGGGGGAGACAATGAGCAGTTCTTC; cdr3_aa: CASSFATGGDNEQFF
clone_size: -; j_call: TRBJ2-2; d_call: TRBD2; v_call: TRBV4-2; cdr3_nt: TGTGCCAGCAGCCCCCTGGGAGGGTCGTACACCGGGGAGCTGTTTTTT; cdr3_aa: CASSPLGGSYTGELFF
clone_size: few; j_call: TRBJ1-5; d_call: -; v_call: TRBV28; cdr3_nt: TGTGCCAGCAGTACGCCACCTCAGGGAAGTAGTCAGCCCCAGCATTTT; cdr3_aa: CASSTPPQGSSQPQHF
clone_size: -; j_call: TRBJ1-2; d_call: TRBD1; v_call: TRBV5-4; cdr3_nt: TGTGCCAGCAGCTTGAAGGGGGCCTATGGCTACACCTTC; cdr3_aa: CASSLKGAYGYTF
clone_size: -; j_call: TRBJ2-3; d_call: -; v_call: TRBV5-4; cdr3_nt: TGTGCCAGCACCTCCCTCGTCGGGAGCCTGGGCACAGATACGCAGTATTTT; cdr3_aa: CASTSLVGSLGTDTQYF
clone_size: few; j_call: TRBJ1-5; d_call: -; v_call: TRBV2; cdr3_nt: TGTGCCAGCAGTAAACATCTTAGCAATCAGCCCCAGCATTTT; cdr3_aa: CASSKHLSNQPQHF
clone_size: -; j_call: TRBJ2-5; d_call: -; v_call: TRBV2; cdr3_nt: TGTGCCAGCCAGGGTTGGCAAGAGACCCAGTACTTC; cdr3_aa: CASQGWQETQYF
clone_size: -; j_call: TRBJ2-7; d_call: -; v_call: TRBV7-2; cdr3_nt: TGTGCCAGCAGCATCACCTACGAGCAGTACTTC; cdr3_aa: CASSITYEQYF
clone_size: -; j_call: TRBJ1-2; d_call: -; v_call: TRBV7-2; cdr3_nt: TGTGCCAGCAGCTCACGAAATACAGCTAACTATGGCTACACCTTC; cdr3_aa: CASSSRNTANYGYTF
clone_size: -; j_call: TRBJ2-1; d_call: -; v_call: TRBV27; cdr3_nt: TGTGCCAGCCGACTCGCCTTGCGGCAGTTCTTC; cdr3_aa: CASRLALRQFF
clone_size: -; j_call: TRBJ1-3; d_call: -; v_call: TRBV19; cdr3_nt: TGTGCCAGTAGTGCCCTAACGACAGAGCGATCCACCATATATTTT; cdr3_aa: CASSALTTERSTIYF
clone_size: -; j_call: TRBJ1-1; d_call: TRBD1; v_call: TRBV29-1; cdr3_nt: TGCAGCGTTGTAAGGGACAGGGGGTTTTCGGTCACTGAAGCTTTCTTT; cdr3_aa: CSVVRDRGFSVTEAFF
clone_size: few; j_call: TRBJ1-2; d_call: -; v_call: TRBV18; cdr3_nt: TGTGCCAGCTCACCACCGACGGGTGGTTCCCTCTATGGCTACACCTTC; cdr3_aa: CASSPPTGGSLYGYTF
clone_size: once; j_call: TRBJ1-1; d_call: -; v_call: TRBV19; cdr3_nt: TGTGCCAGTAGTATAGGACAGACTGAAGCTTTCTTT; cdr3_aa: CASSIGQTEAFF
clone_size: -; j_call: TRBJ1-5; d_call: TRBD1; v_call: TRBV5-1; cdr3_nt: TGCGCCAGCAGGGGACAGGAGGATCAGCCCCAGCATTTT; cdr3_aa: CASRGQEDQPQHF
clone_size: once; j_call: TRBJ2-1; d_call: TRBD1; v_call: TRBV5-1; cdr3_nt: TGCGCCAGCAGCTTGTGGGACAGGGGAAGGAACAATGAGCAGTTCTTC; cdr3_aa: CASSLWDRGRNNEQFF
clone_size: -; j_call: TRBJ1-2; d_call: -; v_call: TRBV4-2; cdr3_nt: TGTGCCAGCAGCCAAGCAGAGACGGAGGATTTGGTCTATGGCTACACCTTC; cdr3_aa: CASSQAETEDLVYGYTF
clone_size: -; j_call: TRBJ2-5; d_call: -; v_call: TRBV29-1; cdr3_nt: TGCAGCGTTGTCCGGGAGACCCAGTACTTC; cdr3_aa: CSVVRETQYF
clone_size: -; j_call: TRBJ1-2; d_call: -; v_call: TRBV7-2; cdr3_nt: TGTGCCAGCAGCTTAGCCAGGGACTATGGCTACACCTTC; cdr3_aa: CASSLARDYGYTF
clone_size: -; j_call: TRBJ1-2; d_call: -; v_call: TRBV6-4; cdr3_nt: TGTGCCAGCAGTGATCAGGGTAGCGGGGGCTACACCTTC; cdr3_aa: CASSDQGSGGYTF
clone_size: once; j_call: TRBJ2-1; d_call: -; v_call: TRBV2; cdr3_nt: TGTGCCAGCAGTGAAGCTACAGAAGGCAATGAGCAGTTCTTC; cdr3_aa: CASSEATEGNEQFF
clone_size: -; j_call: TRBJ2-5; d_call: TRBD1; v_call: TRBV19; cdr3_nt: TGTGCCAGTTCTCCGACAGGGTACGGCCAAGAGACCCAGTACTTC; cdr3_aa: CASSPTGYGQETQYF
clone_size: -; j_call: TRBJ2-2; d_call: TRBD2; v_call: TRBV13; cdr3_nt: TGTGCCAGCAGCTTAGGCCCAGCGGGAGGGGGCCGAGACACCGGGGAGCTGTTTTTT; cdr3_aa: CASSLGPAGGGRDTGELFF
clone_size: once; j_call: TRBJ1-3; d_call: -; v_call: TRBV19; cdr3_nt: TGTGCCAGTAGTCTTCGACAAACCTCTGGAAACACCATATATTTT; cdr3_aa: CASSLRQTSGNTIYF
clone_size: -; j_call: TRBJ2-7; d_call: -; v_call: TRBV28; cdr3_nt: TGTGCCAGCAGCCCGGGGGATAGGTACGAGCAGTACTTC; cdr3_aa: CASSPGDRYEQYF
clone_size: -; j_call: TRBJ2-3; d_call: -; v_call: TRBV6-1; cdr3_nt: TGTGCCAGCAGTGAAGCTCTCACAGGTACAGATACGCAGTATTTT; cdr3_aa: CASSEALTGTDTQYF
clone_size: -; j_call: TRBJ2-2; d_call: TRBD1; v_call: TRBV19; cdr3_nt: TGTGCCAGTAGGGACAGGGGAACCGGGGAGCTGTTTTTT; cdr3_aa: CASRDRGTGELFF
clone_size: -; j_call: TRBJ1-2; d_call: -; v_call: TRBV4-1; cdr3_nt: TGCGCCAGCAGCCAGGGGTCGGGGGACGGCTACACCTTC; cdr3_aa: CASSQGSGDGYTF
clone_size: -; j_call: TRBJ2-7; d_call: -; v_call: TRBV28; cdr3_nt: TGTGCCAGCAGTTCATCAGGGGCGAGTAGATACGAGCAGTACTTC; cdr3_aa: CASSSSGASRYEQYF
clone_size: -; j_call: TRBJ2-5; d_call: -; v_call: TRBV6-1; cdr3_nt: TGTGCCAGCAATTCAAGGTCCTCCGGGGAGACCCAGTACTTC; cdr3_aa: CASNSRSSGETQYF
clone_size: -; j_call: TRBJ1-5; d_call: -; v_call: TRBV6-1; cdr3_nt: TGTGCCAGCAGTGGGCAGGGCCCTCAGCCCCAGCATTTT; cdr3_aa: CASSGQGPQPQHF
clone_size: -; j_call: TRBJ2-3; d_call: -; v_call: TRBV30; cdr3_nt: TGTGCCTGGACGGTTCGAGATACGCAGTATTTT; cdr3_aa: CAWTVRDTQYF
clone_size: -; j_call: TRBJ2-5; d_call: -; v_call: TRBV7-2; cdr3_nt: TGTGCCAGCAGCTTAGTAGTTAACCAAGAGACCCAGTACTTC; cdr3_aa: CASSLVVNQETQYF
clone_size: -; j_call: TRBJ2-1; d_call: TRBD1; v_call: TRBV7-9; cdr3_nt: TGTGCCAGCAGCTTACAAGGTGGGACAGGGGCGTATGAGCAGTTCTTC; cdr3_aa: CASSLQGGTGAYEQFF
clone_size: -; j_call: TRBJ1-1; d_call: -; v_call: TRBV5-6; cdr3_nt: TGTGCCAGCAGCCGGGGTTACTCAGCGGGCACTGAAGCTTTCTTT; cdr3_aa: CASSRGYSAGTEAFF
clone_size: -; j_call: TRBJ2-2; d_call: -; v_call: TRBV4-3; cdr3_nt: TGCGCCAGCAGCCAATTTACTAGGCAGAACACCGGGGAGCTGTTTTTT; cdr3_aa: CASSQFTRQNTGELFF
clone_size: -; j_call: TRBJ1-1; d_call: -; v_call: TRBV29-1; cdr3_nt: TGCAGCGTTGACCCGGACACTGAAGCTTTCTTT; cdr3_aa: CSVDPDTEAFF
clone_size: -; j_call: TRBJ2-1; d_call: TRBD2; v_call: TRBV14; cdr3_nt: TGTGCCAGCAGCCAGGAGGGACTAGCGGGAGGCTTAGAAAATGAGCAGTTCTTC; cdr3_aa: CASSQEGLAGGLENEQFF
clone_size: -; j_call: TRBJ1-3; d_call: -; v_call: TRBV28; cdr3_nt: TGTGCCAGCAGTTTAAGGGGAGGGGCCCCCTCTGGAAACACCATATATTTT; cdr3_aa: CASSLRGGAPSGNTIYF